This T cell receptor (beta chain) was recovered during a study of cytomegalovirus exposure and HLA in healthy donors. Background on the study: Among around 200 million T cells, an earlier analysis found around 100 million unique TCR beta sequences. Of several hundred genotyped donors, 80% to 85% grouped in the Caucasian-associated ancestry cluster. Study-level points and caveats: Researchers left out some V segments, among them TRBV6-2 and TRBV6-3, as indistinguishable. The CMV antigen specificity of a few CMV-associated chains was confirmed through in vitro analysis.

The PCR employed 60 Vbeta primers together with 13 Jbeta primers. Sequencing used immunoSEQ multiplex PCR; TCRdb keeps in-frame clones, though not all of them. The sample comprises over 20,000 clones, roughly 79% of which are singletons, and 4.5% rests with the top ten. For this clone: What it binds is not known.

Germline assignment: CDR1 MDHEN and CDR2 SYDVKM. The CDR3 is 16 residues long. Trimming left V 4 bases short and J 5 bases short, with 18 bases between. Sequenced sample: PBMCs. This clonotype was obtained from a male donor in good health and CMV-seronegative. The chain is built from TRBV28 and TRBJ1-5, with D possibly being TRBD1 (5 bases). Here the CDR3 reads CASSSSSGGNYQPQHF. CDR3 in DNA: TGTGCCAGCAGTTCTTCCTCGGGGGGTAATTATCAGCCCCAGCATTTT.